One and the same sample provided the 15 T cell receptor beta chains below, sequenced in a study of blood T cell repertoires in COVID-19 (dated by TCRdb to 2018 to 2021). Library preparation used the immunoSEQ multiplex PCR assay. In TCRdb, the immuneACCESS table is reduced to in-frame sequences with V and J assigned. These tables do not hold every clone; where another copy was compared, an unresolved V gene accounts for under half, and the others remain unexplained. A total of about 87,000 clones appear in this sample, about 85% of them only once. The ten biggest clones cover more than 2% of the sample. The sample consisted of peripheral blood. All receptors come from a woman aged 70-85 years with acute or convalescent COVID-19.

The V and J genes are TRBV7-9 and TRBJ1-1, with a tentative D call TRBD1 (6 bases). The CDR3 is 16 residues long. Germline lookup yields CDR1 SEHNR and CDR2 FQNEAQ (reference sequence). Trimming removed 2 bases at V and 6 bases at J, with 19 bases between. The CDR3 sequence is CASSLSTGLGIAEAFF. In DNA form, the CDR3 reads TGTGCCAGCAGCTTATCAACAGGGTTAGGGATCGCTGAAGCTTTCTTT.

This clone has at least ten counts. J is TRBJ2-7 and V is TRBV5-5, with TRBD2 as a possible D gene (5 bases). The germline V gene encodes CDR1 SGHKS and CDR2 YYEKEE (reference sequence). V lost 0 bases to trimming and J lost 7 bases, with 14 bases between them. There are 14 residues in the CDR3. The chain's CDR3 is CASSLGGSVGEQYF. CDR3 coding DNA: TGTGCCAGCAGCTTGGGAGGGTCTGTCGGGGAGCAGTACTTC.

This chain joins TRBV5-6 and TRBJ2-3; 8 positions match TRBD2. This CDR3 comprises 14 residues. Germline V gene sequence: CDR1 SGHDT, CDR2 YYEEEE. V lost 4 bases to trimming and J lost 5 bases; unmatched junction nucleotides: 6. The CDR3 DNA sequence: TGTGCCAGCAGCGAGGCGGGGGGAGGAGATACGCAGTATTTT. This encodes CASSEAGGGDTQYF.

This clone is labeled as medium-sized (0.01 to 0.1%). V usage is TRBV29-1 and J usage is TRBJ1-1, with 7 bases that match TRBD1. Germline values: CDR1 SQVTM, CDR2 ANQGSEA. The CDR3 covers 12 residues. With V trimmed by 8 bases and J by 1 base, 4 bases remained unmatched. The CDR3 is CSLWDRNTEAFF. For the CDR3, the DNA is TGCAGCCTCTGGGACAGGAACACTGAAGCTTTCTTT. The variable domain in full, completed from reference TRBV29-1 and TRBJ1-1, reads SAVISQKPSRDICQRGTSLTIQCQVDSQVTMMFWYRQQPGQSLTLIATANQGSEATYESGFVIDKFPISRPNLTFSTLTVSNMSPEDSSIYLCSLWDRNTEAFFGQGTRLTVV.

The CDR3 sequence: CASSYGNRQETQYF. Here the CDR3 DNA reads TGTGCCAGCAGTTACGGTAACAGACAAGAGACCCAGTACTTC. V gene TRBV6-6 combines with J gene TRBJ2-5; D not resolved. Trimming took off 2 bases at V and 2 bases at J, with 9 bases between the two ends. The CDR3 runs to 14 residues. From germline, CDR1 is MNHNY and CDR2 SVGAGI (reference sequence).

V is TRBV11-2 and J is TRBJ2-7, with 8 bases aligning to TRBD2. Germline CDR1 is SGHAT and CDR2 is FQNNGV. This CDR3 contains 14 residues. Trimming removed 1 base from V and 1 base from J; junction bases left unmatched: 0. The CDR3 region has the DNA TGTGCCAGCAGCTTAGCTAGCGGGTCCTACGAGCAGTACTTC. Its protein is CASSLASGSYEQYF.

The CDR3 spells CASNEGTGGNEETQYF. In DNA, the CDR3 is TGCGCCAGCAATGAGGGGACAGGGGGCAATGAGGAGACCCAGTACTTC. The rearrangement joins TRBV5-1 to TRBJ2-5; 12 bases are a match to TRBD1. Trimming took 6 bases from V and 5 from J; bases not matched to a gene: 11. The germline gives CDR1 SGHRS, CDR2 YFSETQ. This CDR3 has 16 amino acids.

The V call is TRBV21-1, the J call TRBJ2-1; TRBD1 is the table's D call and was not checked against the DNA. TRBV21-1 is deemed a pseudogene. The CDR3 spans 19 residues. CDR3 sequence reads: CASISRDLVMAGAFNEQFF. The CDR3 nucleotides read TGTGCCAGCATCTCACGAGACTTAGTCATGGCAGGGGCATTTAATGAGCAGTTCTTC.

The chain joins TRBV5-1 to TRBJ1-1; 7 bases map to TRBD1. V lost 2 bases and J lost 5; bases outside the gene matches: 3. CDR1 is SGHRS, CDR2 YFSETQ, per germline. This CDR3 region has 13 residues. The CDR3 sequence: CASSLDRETEAFF. Written as DNA, the CDR3 is TGCGCCAGCAGCTTAGACAGGGAAACTGAAGCTTTCTTT.

The V call is TRBV9, the J call TRBJ1-3; a possible D gene is TRBD1 (5 bases). Trimming took 0 bases from V and 6 from J, leaving 19 bases between them. Germline V lookup: CDR1 SGDLS, CDR2 YYNGEE. The CDR3 contains 17 residues. CDR3: CASSVALTAQYQNTIYF. The CDR3, as DNA: TGTGCCAGCAGCGTAGCTCTGACAGCTCAGTACCAAAACACCATATATTTT. The complete variable domain, with remaining parts taken from reference TRBV9 and TRBJ1-3, reads DSGVTQTPKHLITATGQRVTLRCSPRSGDLSVYWYQQSLDQGLQFLIQYYNGEERAKGNILERFSAQQFPDLHSELNLSSLELGDSALYFCASSVALTAQYQNTIYFGEGSWLTVV.

V is TRBV19 and J is TRBJ1-5; D call uncertain. This CDR3 has 14 residues. V lost 7 bases and J 3 bases, leaving 13 bases between the germline ends. The germline gives CDR1 LNHDA, CDR2 SQIVND (reference sequence). The CDR3 DNA reads as TGTGCCAGTAAAGACCTCGGAGACAATCAGCCCCAGCATTTT. Translation gives CASKDLGDNQPQHF. Using reference TRBV19 and TRBJ1-5 for the parts outside the CDR3, the full variable domain is DGGITQSPKYLFRKEGQNVTLSCEQNLNHDAMYWYRQDPGQGLRLIYYSQIVNDFQKGDIAEGYSVSREKKESFPLTVTSAQKNPTAFYLCASKDLGDNQPQHFGDGTRLSIL.

The rearrangement links TRBV10-1 to TRBJ2-1, with D unclear. Germline loops: CDR1 WNHNN, CDR2 SYGVQD (reference sequence). There are 13 residues in the CDR3. The V and J ends lost 4 bases and 8 bases respectively, with 12 bases between them. The CDR3 region is CASSGNGPDEQFF. CDR3 DNA: TGCGCCAGCAGTGGAAATGGGCCCGATGAGCAGTTCTTC.

The chain uses TRBV5-1 and TRBJ2-3, with TRBD1 matching 7 bases. The CDR3 has 15 amino acids. V lost 2 bases, J lost 1 base, and 4 bases stayed unmatched. Germline CDR1 SGHRS, CDR2 YFSETQ. CDR3 in amino acids: CASSFSGQGTDTQYF. CDR3 nucleotides: TGCGCCAGCAGCTTTTCCGGACAGGGCACAGATACGCAGTATTTT. The variable domain in full, with the rest retrieved from reference TRBV5-1 and TRBJ2-3, is KAGVTQTPRYLIKTRGQQVTLSCSPISGHRSVSWYQQTPGQGLQFLFEYFSETQRNKGNFPGRFSGRQFSNSRSEMNVSTLELGDSALYLCASSFSGQGTDTQYFGPGTRLTVL.

V is TRBV29-1 and J is TRBJ2-5, with D perhaps matching TRBD2 (7 bases). Trimming took 6 bases from V and 3 from J, leaving 14 bases between them. The CDR3 totals 13 residues. CDR1 is SQVTM and CDR2 is ANQGSEA in the germline V gene. DNA of the CDR3: TGCAGCGTCTCGGGGGGCTGGGAAGAGACCCAGTACTTC. It encodes CSVSGGWEETQYF.

J is TRBJ1-1 and V is TRBV11-3; D not certain. The CDR3 covers 14 residues. The V and J ends lost 2 bases and 7 bases respectively, with 14 bases between them. Germline V gene data show CDR1 as SGHNT and CDR2 as YENEEA. CDR3 amino acids: CASSLLQDMSEAFF. DNA for the CDR3: TGTGCCAGCAGCTTACTTCAGGATATGAGTGAAGCTTTCTTT.